This T cell receptor (beta chain) was obtained from a study of OX40 agonist ivuxolimab in advanced cancers. General notes on the study: The costimulatory receptor OX40 (CD134) was targeted by ivuxolimab, a fully human IgG2 agonistic monoclonal antibody. The monotherapy dose-escalation portion (N of about 47 patients) of the phase I ivuxolimab trial is reported in the paper. Patients were allowed to have had prior anti-PD-1, anti-PD-L1 or anti-CTLA-4 therapy, and around 41% of the dose-escalation patients had previously received checkpoint inhibitors. Peripheral TCRbeta sequencing aimed to test whether ivuxolimab altered TCR sequence diversity and caused clonal T-cell expansion. In the dose-escalation cohort, roughly 82% of patients were male, and the mean age was around 65 years with a range of roughly 20 to 80. Of the roughly 50 dose-escalation patients, hepatocellular carcinoma was present in around 20, melanoma in approximately 15, renal cell carcinoma in 9 and head and neck cancer in 9. Partial responses were achieved by three dose-escalation patients, of whom one had hepatocellular carcinoma and two had cutaneous melanoma. Intravenous ivuxolimab was administered to patients every 2 weeks at six dose levels: 0.01, 0.1, 0.3, 1.5, 3 and 10 mg/kg. The paper's findings and limits, for the study overall: Low levels of normalized T-cell clonal expansion were also seen in some patients who did not respond. At doses from 0.1 to 3.0 mg/kg, clonal expansion was seen in both CD4+ and CD8+ blood T cells between baseline and week 6. In partial responders in the 0.1-3.0 mg/kg groups, normalized peripheral clonal expansion was found to be among the lowest, especially among CD8+ T cells. After ivuxolimab, CD8+ T cells had more expanded clones than CD4+ T cells on average. Antigen specificity was not determined for the clonally expanded peripheral T cells.

Genomic DNA was isolated from the sorted cells so that the TCRbeta CDR3 region could be sequenced. The immunoSEQ Assay was used to sequence the TCRbeta CDR3 regions. TCRdb retrieved this table from immuneACCESS and kept in-frame rearrangements only. Not all clones are present; in checked studies, unresolved V genes account for under half, and no reason is known for the remainder. The table for this sample lists 50,000 to 65,000 clones; about 88% of them were counted only once. The top ten constitute 0.67% of the sample. Patients with autoimmune disease history or receiving systemic immunosuppression were excluded from the trial. Peripheral blood for TCR sequencing was drawn from every dose cohort at baseline, at cycle 4 day 1 and at cycle 7 day 1. Samples came from an open-label, multicenter, first-in-human phase I dose-escalation trial of ivuxolimab. Adults with locally advanced or metastatic head and neck squamous cell, hepatocellular, melanoma or renal cell carcinoma were enrolled in the trial. CD4+ and CD8+ T cells were sorted separately from peripheral blood before TCR sequencing.

About this clone itself: Its antigen is unknown. There are no base qualities to consult, and no much larger clone falls within one base.

The CDR3 has 14 amino acids, counting the end cysteine and phenylalanine. Only CDR3 DNA is held: 42 bases, read in frame from base 1. The germline V gene sets CDR1 to SGHTA and CDR2 to FQGTGA. V and J are trimmed by 5 bases and 5 bases, and the gene matches miss 6 bases of the junction. The sequence links TRBV7-3 to TRBJ2-5, with 9 middle bases fitting TRBD1. This sequence originates from an adult with an advanced solid tumor such as melanoma, head and neck, liver or kidney cancer. This specimen consisted of CD4+ or CD8+ T cells sorted from blood, obtained in a trial of the OX40 agonist ivuxolimab. The CDR3 reads CASSRGGQGETQYF. The sequence in DNA is TGTGCCAGCAGCAGAGGCGGACAGGGGGAGACCCAGTACTTC. Here the CDR3 is joined to the reference TRBV7-3 and TRBJ2-5 genes, and the full variable domain is: GAGVSQTPSNKVTEKGKYVELRCDPISGHTALYWYRQSLGQGPEFLIYFQGTGAADDSGLPNDRFFAVRPEGSVSTLKIQRTERGDSAVYLCASSRGGQGETQYFGPGTRLLVL.